Given below is one TCR beta chain in context. Assay used: immunoSEQ multiplex PCR; TCRdb lists only in-frame clones, some missing. Among 13,000 to 15,000 clones listed, under 85% were seen once. The data stem from a study of ipilimumab plus nivolumab after autologous stem cell transplantation. The sample was PBMCs, taken in a trial of ipilimumab plus nivolumab as post-transplant consolidation. The TCR sequence derives from a male donor with primary mediastinal lymphoma.

The DNA of the CDR3 is TGTGCCAGCAGCCTCTCAGGTGATCAGCCCCAGCATTTT. Protein: CASSLSGDQPQHF. The chain combines TRBV7-9 with TRBJ1-5; D gene ambiguous. CDR1 and CDR2 from the germline V gene are SEHNR and FQNEAQ (reference sequence). The CDR3 is 13 residues long. V was clipped by 5 bases and J by 5 bases, with 10 bases between them.